The TCR beta chain under discussion was sequenced for a study of T cells after yellow fever vaccination. In the study overall: Libraries from low-cell-number fractions were prepared with the SMART-Seq v4 Ultra Low Input RNA kit. Notes on the study in general: The booster response re-showed most primary clones: 96% CD4, around 90% CD8.

A few counts support this clonotype. The antigen is undetermined. The CDR3 contains 18 residues. V was clipped by 0 bases and J by 5 bases, with 20 bases between them. CDR1 and CDR2 from the germline V gene are SGHRS and YFSETQ. Template-switching 5'RACE yielded the TCR cDNA; a universal primer site and UMIs were added in the process. TCRdb ran MiXCR on the 5' RACE reads and lists one entry per CDR3 protein. The data show about 580,000 distinct CDR3 sequences, with roughly a sixth seen just once and 15% to 20% held by the top ten. This specimen consisted of PBMCs, obtained 5 days after the first yellow fever vaccination. This chain joins TRBV5-1 and TRBJ1-4; D remains unclear. The TCR was taken from a man between 18 and 29 years old who received the YFV17D yellow fever vaccine. CDR3 sequence (DNA): TGCGCCAGCAGCTTGGACATAGGAGGCAGCCCGAACAATGAAAAACTGTTTTTT. This codes for CASSLDIGGSPNNEKLFF.